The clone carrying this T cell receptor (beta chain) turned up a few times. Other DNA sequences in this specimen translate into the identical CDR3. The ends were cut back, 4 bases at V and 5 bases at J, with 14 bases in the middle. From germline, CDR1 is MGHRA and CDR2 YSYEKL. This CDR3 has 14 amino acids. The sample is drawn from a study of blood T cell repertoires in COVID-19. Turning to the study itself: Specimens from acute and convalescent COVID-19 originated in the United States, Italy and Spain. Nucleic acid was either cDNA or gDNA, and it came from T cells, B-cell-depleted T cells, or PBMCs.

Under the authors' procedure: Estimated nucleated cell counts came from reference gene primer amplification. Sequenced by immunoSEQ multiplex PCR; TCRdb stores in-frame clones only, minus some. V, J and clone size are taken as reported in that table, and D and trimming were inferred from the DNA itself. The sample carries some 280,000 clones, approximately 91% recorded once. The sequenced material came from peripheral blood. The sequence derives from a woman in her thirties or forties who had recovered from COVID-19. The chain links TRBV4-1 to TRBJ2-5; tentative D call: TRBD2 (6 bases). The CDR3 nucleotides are TGCGCCAGCAGCCGAGGCGGGGATTGGGAGACCCAGTACTTC. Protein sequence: CASSRGGDWETQYF.